This TCR beta chain emerged from a study of TIL therapy for anti-PD-1-resistant metastatic lung cancer. Whole-study context: Median tumor PD-L1 proportion score was roughly 5.5%. By whole-exome sequencing, median non-synonymous tumor mutation burden was around 1.5 mutations per megabase.

The time point: pre-treatment sample, taken before nivolumab and TIL therapy. Pleural nodules or supraclavicular lymph nodes made up most of the excised metastases sampled. Enrollment ran from October 2017 to early 2020. This CDR3 contains 15 residues. Germline lookup yields CDR1 SGDLS and CDR2 YYNGEE. Trimming stripped 4 bases from V and 3 bases from J, with 15 bases between. Sequencing used immunoSEQ v3. Sequencing depth was 1.5 million to 2 million read pairs for survey level, roughly 4.5-6 million for deep. The assay was immunoSEQ multiplex PCR, and TCRdb's table has in-frame clones only and misses some. The data hold approximately 87,000 clones, with around three fifths observed a single time.

This material consisted of tumor tissue, taken at baseline. The sequence was obtained from a person between 25 and 79 years old with non-small cell lung cancer. The chain combines TRBV9 with TRBJ2-3; the D call may be TRBD1 or TRBD2 (6 bases each). The CDR3 sequence: CASSTRIGGTDTQYF. The CDR3, as DNA: TGTGCCAGCAGCACCCGGATAGGGGGGACAGATACGCAGTATTTT. The variable domain in full, completed from reference TRBV9 and TRBJ2-3, reads DSGVTQTPKHLITATGQRVTLRCSPRSGDLSVYWYQQSLDQGLQFLIQYYNGEERAKGNILERFSAQQFPDLHSELNLSSLELGDSALYFCASSTRIGGTDTQYFGPGTRLTVL.